This entry lists 11 T cell receptor beta chains sequenced from one sample in a study of CD8+CD57+ T cells in acquired aplastic anemia. Genomic DNA served as template for TCR beta VDJ and CDR3 profiling. Using its own MiXCR run on the reads, TCRdb lists one record per CDR3 protein. The table has 150,000 or so distinct CDR3 sequences, about 50% seen once; the top ten hold roughly 12%. The sequenced patients had an expansion of CD8+CD57+ cells seen by flow cytometry. Sequencing used sorted CD4+, CD8+, or CD8+CD57+ T cells (not recorded which) from PBMCs. Receptors originate from a human donor with aplastic anemia.

This clonotype was seen a handful of times. The chain recombines TRBV29-1 with TRBJ2-7, with D perhaps TRBD1 (6 bases). Germline lookup yields CDR1 SQVTM and CDR2 ANQGSEA. The CDR3 covers 15 residues. V was pared by 4 bases and J by 3 bases, with 19 bases between. The CDR3 nucleotides read TGCAGCGTTGCCAGGGGTCACAGATCGGGCTACGAGCAGTACTTC. This encodes CSVARGHRSGYEQYF.

This clonotype was recorded only once. The gene calls are TRBV12-5 and TRBJ2-5, with TRBD2 matching over 8 bases. The V gene's germline CDR1 is LGHNT and CDR2 FRNRAP. The CDR3 has 13 amino acids. J was trimmed by 2 bases and V by 7 bases; bases with no gene match: 3. In DNA, the CDR3 is TGTGCTAGTGCGCGGGGGGTACAAGAGACCCAGTACTTC. Protein sequence: CASARGVQETQYF.

The chain couples TRBV7-6 to TRBJ2-5; D remains ambiguous. CDR3 size: 14 residues. Germline CDR1 reads SGHVS; CDR2 reads FNYEAQ. Trimming removed 0 bases from V and 5 bases from J, with 10 bases in between. The CDR3: CASSLAGLEETQYF. In DNA, the CDR3 is TGTGCCAGCAGCTTAGCGGGATTAGAGGAGACCCAGTACTTC.

There are a few counts of this clonotype. The rearrangement links TRBV2 to TRBJ2-6; no clear D. The germline V gene encodes CDR1 SNHLY and CDR2 FYNNEI. The CDR3 sequence is 12 residues long. CDR3 nucleotide sequence: TGTGCTGCAACCTCTGGGGCCAACGTCCTGACTTTC. Its translation: CAATSGANVLTF.

In this sample, this clonotype turned up a few times. This sequence joins TRBV5-1 and TRBJ1-1; 8 nucleotides line up with TRBD1. The germline V gene has CDR1 SGHRS and CDR2 YFSETQ. Unmatched junction bases numbered 11, after V lost 2 bases and J lost 2 bases. The CDR3 has 17 residues. CDR3 residues: CASSFPDREATNTEAFF. The CDR3 DNA is TGCGCCAGCAGCTTCCCGGACAGGGAAGCCACCAACACTGAAGCTTTCTTT.

This clonotype was detected many times. V gene TRBV24-1 combines with J gene TRBJ1-1; D is possibly TRBD1 (6 bases). CDR3 length: 17 amino acids. V was shortened by 0 bases and J by 6 bases, with 19 bases between the two germline ends. Germline V gene lookup returns CDR1 KGHDR and CDR2 SFDVKD. This CDR3 is CATSDLIGTQGKAEAFF. The CDR3 DNA sequence: TGTGCCACCAGTGATTTGATTGGAACCCAGGGGAAGGCTGAAGCTTTCTTT.

In the case of this clonotype: This sequence may be a read error, since a much larger clone differs from it by one base. The genes are TRBV7-3 and TRBJ1-4; D is uncertain. Germline loops: CDR1 SGHTA, CDR2 FQGTGA. Trimming stripped 5 bases from V and 10 bases from J, with 11 bases between. This CDR3 comprises 12 residues. The CDR3 protein is CASSKWAGKLFF. The CDR3 region has the DNA TGTGCCAGCAGCAAGTGGGCGGGAAAACTGTTTTTT. The full variable domain, its missing parts supplied by reference TRBV7-3 and TRBJ1-4, is GAGVSQTPSNKVTEKGKYVELRCDPISGHTALYWYRQSLGQGPEFLIYFQGTGAADDSGLPNDRFFAVRPEGSVSTLKIQRTERGDSAVYLCASSKWAGKLFFGSGTQLSVL.

About this clonotype itself: The junction departs from germline at one end; a sequencing error may be responsible. V is TRBV12-3 or TRBV12-4 and J is TRBJ2-1, with a tentative D call TRBD2 (6 bases). The CDR3 spans 15 residues. The CDR3 sequence is CACSPRRGSYNEQFF. The CDR3 DNA reads TGTGCCTGCAGTCCCCGGAGGGGATCCTACAATGAGCAGTTCTTC.

The chain couples TRBV5-1 to TRBJ2-7; 9 nucleotides agree with TRBD1. The CDR3 covers 14 residues. Germline V lookup: CDR1 SGHRS, CDR2 YFSETQ. V lost 5 bases, J lost 2 bases, and 5 bases stayed unmatched. CDR3 bases: TGCGCCAGCAGGAAGGGACAGGGAACCTACGAGCAGTACTTC. This translates into CASRKGQGTYEQYF. The full variable domain, completed using reference TRBV5-1 and TRBJ2-7, is KAGVTQTPRYLIKTRGQQVTLSCSPISGHRSVSWYQQTPGQGLQFLFEYFSETQRNKGNFPGRFSGRQFSNSRSEMNVSTLELGDSALYLCASRKGQGTYEQYFGPGTRLTVT.

Ten or more counts support this clonotype. This sequence joins TRBV12-5 and TRBJ2-1; D gene uncertain. The CDR3 loop spans 13 amino acids. The V end was cut by 1 base, the J end by 7 bases, with 8 bases between. Germline-derived CDR1 and CDR2 are LGHNT and FRNRAP. CDR3 sequence (DNA): TGTGCTAGTGGTTTGGGCCAGGTGAATGAGCAGTTCTTC. It translates to CASGLGQVNEQFF.

This clonotype showed up many times. The chain has TRBV11-1 and TRBJ2-3; weak D call: TRBD2 (6 bases). The CDR3 sequence is 15 residues long. Per germline, CDR1 SGHAT and CDR2 FQDESV (reference sequence). The V and J ends lost 5 bases and 11 bases respectively, with 23 bases between them. The CDR3 loop is CASSPQGGIERGQYF. In DNA form, the CDR3 reads TGTGCCAGCAGCCCTCAGGGAGGAATAGAACGTGGGCAGTATTTT.